Below are 24 T cell receptor beta chains sequenced from a single sample in a study of tumor and adjacent non-tumor tissue in lung cancer. RNA was extracted from bulk tissue without any cell sorting. More than 3 cm separated this lung sample from the edge of the tumor. The library came from three nested PCR rounds adapted from ARM-PCR protocols. TCRdb called the multiplex PCR reads again in MiXCR, with one record for every CDR3 protein. The data hold about 75,000 distinct CDR3 sequences, with less than 75% observed a single time. The sample taken for sequencing was distant non-tumor lung tissue. Receptors were obtained from a woman in her forties or fifties with non-small cell lung cancer.

As for this clonotype: One junction end does not reproduce the germline sequence, and a read error may be involved. The rearrangement uses TRBV12-3 or TRBV12-4 and TRBJ1-5; D is perhaps TRBD1 (5 bases). This CDR3 comprises 13 residues. The CDR3 DNA reads as TGTACCAGCAGTTTACAGGAAAATCAGCCCCAGCATTTT. This encodes CTSSLQENQPQHF.

This clonotype has a count of ten or more. The chain carries TRBV29-1 and TRBJ1-2; tentative D call: TRBD1 (6 bases). The CDR3 totals 11 residues. Trimming removed 6 bases at V and 5 bases at J, with 10 bases between. Germline V lookup: CDR1 SQVTM, CDR2 ANQGSEA. CDR3 sequence (DNA): TGCAGCGTGGAAACAGGGTATGGCTACACCTTC. This sequence encodes CSVETGYGYTF.

Turning to this clonotype: This sequence may be a read error, since a much larger clone differs from it by one base. The chain has TRBV29-1 and TRBJ2-7; no definite D call. The length of the CDR3 is 14 residues. The germline gives CDR1 SQVTM, CDR2 ANQGSEA. This CDR3 reads CSVEFGTLPYAQYF. For the CDR3, the DNA is TGCAGCGTTGAGTTTGGCACGCTTCCCTACGCGCAGTACTTC.

On this clonotype itself: Germline is not matched at one junction end, which may reflect a read error. This rearrangement joins TRBV12-3 or TRBV12-4 to TRBJ2-2, with D perhaps TRBD1 (6 bases). The CDR3 totals 13 residues. The CDR3 is CASRGRVSGELFF. The CDR3 DNA sequence: TGTGCTAGCAGGGGCCGAGTCAGCGGGGAGCTGTTTTTT.

Concerning this clonotype: Compared with germline, one end of the junction differs, possibly owing to a read error. The V and J genes are TRBV11-1 and TRBJ1-1; no clear D gene. The CDR3 length is 14 residues. Germline-derived CDR1 and CDR2 are SGHAT and FQDESV (reference sequence). CDR3 region: CASSSKELITEVFF. CDR3 sequence (DNA): TGTGCCAGCAGCTCGAAGGAGTTGATCACTGAAGTTTTCTTT. Supplemented by reference TRBV11-1 and TRBJ1-1, the full variable domain reads EAEVAQSPRYKITEKSQAVAFWCDPISGHATLYWYRQILGQGPELLVQFQDESVVDDSQLPKDRFSAERLKGVDSTLKIQPAELGDSAMYLCASSSKELITEVFFGQGTRLTVV.

As to this clonotype: At one boundary the junction diverges from the germline segment, which might be a read error. This rearrangement joins TRBV29-1 to TRBJ2-1; 7 bases fit TRBD2. Germline V gene sequence: CDR1 SQVTM, CDR2 ANQGSEA. The CDR3 loop spans 16 amino acids. The CDR3: CGVEDPQREDYNEQFF. For the CDR3, the DNA is TGCGGCGTTGAAGATCCTCAACGGGAGGACTACAATGAGCAGTTCTTC.

A remark on this clonotype: Germline and junction disagree at one end, which may indicate a read error. V usage is TRBV11-2 and J usage is TRBJ2-3; D gene ambiguous. The V gene's germline CDR1 is SGHAT and CDR2 FQNNGV. This CDR3 spans 14 amino acids. CDR3 nucleotides: TGTGCCAGCAGCCTAACCCGGGTCGCAGATGCGCAGTATTTT. Amino acids: CASSLTRVADAQYF.

A word on this clonotype: This may stem from a read error, because a much larger clone lies one nucleotide away. The rearrangement uses TRBV7-9 and TRBJ2-7; D gene uncertain. Germline loops: CDR1 SEHNR, CDR2 FQNEAQ (reference sequence). The CDR3 sequence is 12 residues long. The CDR3: CDSSLGTYEQYF. In nucleotides, the CDR3 is TGTGACAGCAGCTTGGGTACCTACGAGCAGTACTTC.

This clonotype has a single count. At one end the junction does not follow the germline gene, possibly because of a read error. This chain links TRBV29-1 with TRBJ2-7; 9 nucleotides agree with TRBD2. Germline V gene lookup returns CDR1 SQVTM and CDR2 ANQGSEA. The CDR3 is made up of 17 amino acids. The CDR3 region has the DNA TGTAGCGTTGTGGGGGTTATGGCTAGCGGGAACTCCTACGAGCAGTACTTC. Its protein product is CSVVGVMASGNSYEQYF.

V and J are TRBV11-1 and TRBJ2-1; 8 bases agree with TRBD1. The V gene end was trimmed by 4 bases and the J gene end by 8 bases; junction bases not matched to a gene: 4. Germline loops: CDR1 SGHAT, CDR2 FQDESV (reference sequence). CDR3 size: 13 residues. CDR3 nucleotide sequence: TGTGCCAGCAGCTCAGACAGGGGCTATGAGCAGTTCTTC. Protein: CASSSDRGYEQFF.

A note on this clonotype: The junction departs from the called germline gene at one end, perhaps through a read error. The chain combines TRBV11-1 with TRBJ2-7; D is ambiguous. The germline V gene encodes CDR1 SGHAT and CDR2 FQDESV (reference sequence). This CDR3 contains 14 residues. CDR3 sequence reads: CASSPAESVYEQYF. As DNA, the CDR3 is TGTGCCAGCAGCCCCGCAGAGTCTGTTTACGAGCAGTATTTC.

A note on this clonotype: This clone may be a read error of a much larger clone one base away. The V gene is TRBV6-9, the J gene TRBJ2-5, with 12 bases aligning to TRBD2. CDR3 size: 15 residues. Looked up from germline, CDR1 is MNHGY and CDR2 is SVAAGI. CDR3 nucleotides: TGTGTCAGCAGGCAAGGGACTAGCGGGTTAGAGACCCAGTACTTC. Amino acid sequence: CVSRQGTSGLETQYF.

The chain joins TRBV5-5 to TRBJ1-2; D is unclear. The germline V gene has CDR1 SGHKS and CDR2 YYEKEE (reference sequence). CDR3 length equals 13 residues. V lost 4 bases and J lost 0, with 7 bases in between. As DNA, the CDR3 is TGTGCCAGCAGCGCGACAACTAACTATGGCTACACCTTC. Amino acid sequence: CASSATTNYGYTF.

As for this clonotype: This may be a read error, as it is one base from a much larger clone. The gene calls are TRBV10-3 and TRBJ2-1; D gene unclear. This CDR3 is built from 16 residues. Germline V gene sequence: CDR1 ENHRY, CDR2 SYGVKD. The CDR3 DNA follows: TGTGTCATCTCCGACTTCAGCTACAACTCCTACAATGAGCAGTTCTTC. Translated, it gives CVISDFSYNSYNEQFF.

Regarding this clonotype: A far larger clone is just one base off, so this is likely a read error. V usage is TRBV20-1 and J usage is TRBJ2-5; D uncertain. This CDR3 contains 11 residues. Germline CDR1 and CDR2: DFQATT and SNEGSKA (reference sequence). CDR3 DNA: TGCAGTGCTAGAGATCTTTCGACCCAGAACTTC. It specifies CSARDLSTQNF.

In its sample, this clonotype was seen a few times. Germline and junction disagree at one end, which may indicate a read error. This sequence joins TRBV4-1 and TRBJ2-7, with D possibly TRBD2 on 5 matching bases. CDR1 and CDR2 from the germline V gene are MGHRA and YSYEKL. The CDR3 is made up of 14 amino acids. CDR3 bases: TGCACCAGCAGCCAAGACGGTGGAGGATGGGAGCAGTACTTC. Translation gives CTSSQDGGGWEQYF.

This clonotype was seen many times. CDR3 coding DNA: TGTGCCAGCAGTTACGTCCACAGGGTCAATGAGCAGTTCTTC. Translating gives CASSYVHRVNEQFF. The chain links TRBV6-2 or TRBV6-3 to TRBJ2-1; possible D gene TRBD1, 6 bases. Germline V gene lookup returns CDR1 MNHEY and CDR2 SVGEGT. CDR3 length: 14 amino acids. Deletions cut 2 bases from V and 6 bases from J, with 11 bases between.

This clonotype was observed at least ten times. The rearrangement links TRBV14 to TRBJ2-5; D is possibly TRBD1 or TRBD2 (5 bases each). Germline values: CDR1 SGHDN, CDR2 FVKESK. The CDR3 totals 13 residues. The V gene lost 4 bases and the J gene lost 5 bases, with 11 bases spanning the gap. DNA of the CDR3: TGTGCCAGCAGCCGAGGCGAGGGGGAGACCCAGTACTTC. This translates into CASSRGEGETQYF.

Here the CDR3 DNA reads TGCAGTGTTAGTGTCGGACAGGAGGGACTGGAGACCCAGTACTTC. This gives the protein CSVSVGQEGLETQYF. This chain uses TRBV20-1 with TRBJ2-5; a weak D match, TRBD1 (7 bases). V was pared by 7 bases and J by 5 bases, with 23 bases between. The CDR3 extends over 15 amino acids. Germline CDR1 and CDR2: DFQATT and SNEGSKA (reference sequence).

This clonotype was found once. The germline gene is not matched at one end of the junction; a read error may be the cause. The V gene is TRBV5-8, the J gene TRBJ2-7; D gene uncertain. The CDR3 has 15 amino acids. Per germline, CDR1 SGHTS and CDR2 YDEGEE. In DNA form, the CDR3 reads TGTGCCAGCAGAAATCAGGACGAACTTTACTACGAACAGTACTTC. It codes for CASRNQDELYYEQYF.

This chain joins TRBV6-1 and TRBJ2-5, with 8 bases fitting TRBD2. The V and J ends lost 11 bases and 13 bases, in that order; junction bases with no gene match: 27. The CDR3 has 16 amino acids. Looked up from germline, CDR1 is MNHNS and CDR2 is SASEGT. CDR3 region: CARTQKRGIRTESLYF. DNA for the CDR3: TGTGCCCGCACCCAAAAGCGGGGGATCCGAACGGAGTCCCTGTACTTC.

The V gene is TRBV21-1, the J gene TRBJ2-7; TRBD2 is the table's D call, not checked against the DNA. TRBV21-1 is a known pseudogene. The CDR3 totals 18 residues. CDR3 bases: TGTGCCAGGAGCTTCGATGGTGTAATCGGGGTACTAGGCTACGAGCAGTACTTC. It translates to CARSFDGVIGVLGYEQYF.

In regard to this clonotype: Compared with germline, one end of the junction differs, possibly owing to a read error. The CDR3 DNA follows: TGTGCCAGCAGCTTTGATAGCACTAATAAAAAACTCTTTTTT. It yields the protein CASSFDSTNKKLFF. The chain employs TRBV11-2 and TRBJ1-4; D remains ambiguous. This CDR3 has 14 amino acids. Per the germline V gene, CDR1 is SGHAT and CDR2 is FQNNGV.

The rearrangement joins TRBV19 to TRBJ1-5; a weak D match, TRBD1 (5 bases). V was trimmed by 5 bases and J by 3 bases, leaving 14 bases between them. Germline loops: CDR1 LNHDA, CDR2 SQIVND (reference sequence). The CDR3 has 15 amino acids. The CDR3 reads CASSWGTDNNQPQHF. DNA for the CDR3: TGTGCCAGTAGTTGGGGCACCGACAACAATCAGCCCCAGCATTTT.